The 22 T cell receptor beta chains presented below share a single source sample, sequenced in a study of T cell clonotyping in hematopoietic cell transplantation (dated by TCRdb to about 2021). Library preparation employed the immunoSEQ multiplex PCR assay. The table comes from immuneACCESS by way of TCRdb, which keeps in-frame sequences with V and J called. Part of the clones is missing from these tables; in studies checked, under half for an unresolved V gene and the rest for unknown reasons. In this sample the table shows approximately 75,000 clones, around 94% of which occur a single time. Clones ranked in the top ten supply about 1.5% of the sample. Sequenced material: peripheral blood mononuclear cells. The receptors originated from a man aged 45 to 65 in good health. Some clones in this sample may be carry-over from other donors' samples.

The rearrangement uses TRBV7-6 and TRBJ2-7, with TRBD2 matching 8 bases. The germline V gene encodes CDR1 SGHVS and CDR2 FNYEAQ. The CDR3 extends over 15 amino acids. V trimming: 1 base; J trimming: 3 bases; junction bases outside the gene matches: 5. CDR3 in amino acids: CASSLVGAGGYEQYF. The CDR3 region has the DNA TGTGCCAGCAGCTTAGTCGGGGCGGGAGGCTACGAGCAGTACTTC.

The chain recombines TRBV28 with TRBJ1-1, with D maybe TRBD1 (6 bases). The germline gives CDR1 MDHEN, CDR2 SYDVKM. The CDR3 is 14 amino acids. V lost 6 bases to trimming and J lost 0 bases, with 11 bases between them. The CDR3 coding sequence is TGTGCCAGCAGCGGGGGGGCCTTGAACACTGAAGCTTTCTTT. Its translation: CASSGGALNTEAFF.

The chain carries TRBV5-4 and TRBJ1-4; 8 bases agree with TRBD1. CDR1 is SGHNT, CDR2 YYREEE, per germline (reference sequence). Trimming cost V 4 bases and J 3 bases; bases outside gene matches: 8. The CDR3 has 16 amino acids. This CDR3 reads CASSPGQGRSNEKLFF. The CDR3 DNA follows: TGTGCCAGCAGCCCAGGACAGGGCCGGTCTAATGAAAAACTGTTTTTT.

The genes are TRBV28 and TRBJ2-3, with 7 bases that match TRBD2. The germline V gene encodes CDR1 MDHEN and CDR2 SYDVKM. Germline trimming cut 1 base from V and 2 bases from J; bases unmatched to any gene: 3. CDR3 length: 15 amino acids. Here the CDR3 reads CASSLSAGVTDTQYF. CDR3 bases: TGTGCCAGCAGTTTATCCGCGGGAGTCACAGATACGCAGTATTTT.

The rearrangement uses TRBV6-1 and TRBJ2-7; D might be TRBD2 (6 bases). This CDR3 is 14 amino acids long. The V and J ends lost 10 bases and 5 bases respectively, with 21 bases between them. From germline, CDR1 is MNHNS and CDR2 SASEGT. The CDR3 region is CATLFGRLANEQYF. The CDR3 coding sequence is TGTGCCACCCTCTTTGGGAGGCTAGCCAACGAGCAGTACTTC.

The chain has TRBV6-1 and TRBJ2-4; 10 bases are shared with TRBD1. With 6 bases clipped from V and 1 base from J, the junction kept 0 bases outside the gene matches. The CDR3 length is 14 residues. Germline V gene lookup returns CDR1 MNHNS and CDR2 SASEGT. CDR3: CASRDRGAKNIQYF. CDR3 bases: TGTGCCAGCAGGGACAGGGGGGCCAAAAACATTCAGTACTTC.

The chain combines TRBV2 with TRBJ2-1; 8 bases are shared with TRBD2. The CDR3 has 16 residues. V was clipped by 6 bases and J by 3 bases; unmatched bases: 10. Per the germline V gene, CDR1 is SNHLY and CDR2 is FYNNEI. Here the CDR3 DNA reads TGTGCCAGCAGCCAAAAGGGTCTAGCGGGCTACAATGAGCAGTTCTTC. This encodes CASSQKGLAGYNEQFF.

In DNA form, the CDR3 reads TGTGCCAGCAAGGACTTATCCTCCTACGAGCAGTACTTC. Protein product: CASKDLSSYEQYF. The V and J genes are TRBV2 and TRBJ2-7; a possible D gene is TRBD2 (5 bases). V gave up 7 bases and J gave up 0 bases, with 10 bases separating them. The CDR3 extends over 13 amino acids. Germline V gene data show CDR1 as SNHLY and CDR2 as FYNNEI.

The chain links TRBV18 to TRBJ1-4; D call uncertain. The CDR3 is 13 residues long. The V end lost 1 base, the J end lost 6 bases, and 6 bases lay between the germline ends. Germline CDR1 and CDR2: KGHSH and LQKENI. This CDR3 is CASSPRRDEKLFF. The CDR3 DNA follows: TGTGCCAGCTCACCACGCCGTGATGAAAAACTGTTTTTT.

This clone was seen just once. V and J are TRBV19 and TRBJ2-7, with 7 bases lining up with TRBD1. V shed 10 bases, J shed 0 bases, and the junction held 9 bases outside the gene matches. In germline, CDR1 is LNHDA, CDR2 SQIVND (reference sequence). The CDR3 extends over 14 amino acids. The CDR3 DNA reads TGTGCCACCCGTCGGGGACAGAGCTCCTACGAGCAGTACTTC. Translating it yields CATRRGQSSYEQYF.

The chain joins TRBV4-1 to TRBJ2-2; perhaps TRBD1 as D (5 bases). From germline, CDR1 is MGHRA and CDR2 YSYEKL. V lost 1 base and J lost 2, with 8 bases in between. There are 15 residues in the CDR3. In DNA, the CDR3 is TGCGCCAGCAGCCAAGGACAGACTAACACCGGGGAGCTGTTTTTT. Translation gives CASSQGQTNTGELFF.

This chain connects TRBV28 to TRBJ2-5; TRBD1 agrees at 7 bases. The J segment lost 1 base and the V segment lost 6 bases, leaving 8 bases of the junction unmatched. CDR1 is MDHEN and CDR2 is SYDVKM in the germline V gene. This CDR3 comprises 15 residues. The CDR3 region has the DNA TGTGCCAGCAGCCCTCTCGGGACAGCCCAAGAGACCCAGTACTTC. The encoded protein is CASSPLGTAQETQYF.

The chain is built from TRBV10-3 and TRBJ2-7; no clear D. Trimming cost V 6 bases and J 5 bases, with 11 bases left between them. The CDR3 extends over 12 amino acids. The germline CDR1 and CDR2 sequences are ENHRY and SYGVKD. Written as DNA, the CDR3 is TGTGCCATCAGGATGAGTACCAACGAGCAGTACTTC. This gives the protein CAIRMSTNEQYF.

The chain carries TRBV4-1 and TRBJ2-1, with TRBD2 matching over 13 bases. V trimming: 3 bases; J trimming: 3 bases; junction bases outside the gene matches: 5. Germline V lookup: CDR1 MGHRA, CDR2 YSYEKL. The CDR3 has 17 residues. The CDR3 sequence is CASSQLLAGGLYNEQFF. The CDR3 nucleotides read TGCGCCAGCAGCCAGCTACTAGCGGGGGGGCTCTACAATGAGCAGTTCTTC.

This rearrangement joins TRBV5-6 to TRBJ2-1; 12 nucleotides align to TRBD1. This CDR3 spans 18 amino acids. CDR1 SGHDT and CDR2 YYEEEE come from the germline V gene. The trim removed 0 bases at V and 5 bases at J, leaving 9 bases unmatched. CDR3 bases: TGTGCCAGCAGCTTGGTTGTTCTGGGACAGGGGGCAAACAATGAGCAGTTCTTC. It codes for CASSLVVLGQGANNEQFF.

The J gene is TRBJ1-1, the V gene TRBV5-1; D ambiguous. Germline V gene sequence: CDR1 SGHRS, CDR2 YFSETQ. The CDR3 extends over 16 amino acids. Trimming took off 4 bases at V and 0 bases at J, with 16 bases between the two ends. CDR3 in DNA: TGCGCCAGCAGCCCGTCTCCGCAAGGGCTGAACACTGAAGCTTTCTTT. Protein sequence: CASSPSPQGLNTEAFF.

This chain uses TRBV25-1 with TRBJ2-5, with D perhaps matching TRBD1 (7 bases). Germline V gives CDR1 MGHDK, CDR2 SYGVNS. V gave up 9 bases and J gave up 6 bases, with 20 bases separating them. The CDR3 extends over 14 amino acids. The DNA of the CDR3 is TGTGCCAGAAGGCGGGACAGCTCCAAGAAGACCCAGTACTTC. Translated, it gives CARRRDSSKKTQYF.

The J gene is TRBJ2-2, the V gene TRBV13; 12 nucleotides align to TRBD2. V lost 5 bases and J lost 3; bases outside the gene matches: 7. This CDR3 is built from 17 residues. Germline values: CDR1 PRHDT, CDR2 FYEKMQ (reference sequence). The CDR3 protein is CASSKTSGRVDTGELFF. The CDR3, as DNA: TGTGCCAGCAGCAAGACTAGCGGGAGAGTTGACACCGGGGAGCTGTTTTTT.

The CDR3 nucleotides read TGTGCCAGCAGCTTGGCTAGCGGGCGCTACGAGCAGTACTTC. Protein: CASSLASGRYEQYF. V and J are TRBV5-5 and TRBJ2-7, with 8 bases lining up with TRBD2. The CDR3 has 14 amino acids. The ends lost 0 bases at V and 3 bases at J; junction bases unmatched: 2. CDR1 is SGHKS and CDR2 is YYEKEE in the germline V gene (reference sequence).

The chain uses TRBV19 and TRBJ1-6; D uncertain. V was shortened by 3 bases and J by 13 bases, with 22 bases between the two germline ends. Germline-derived CDR1 and CDR2 are LNHDA and SQIVND (reference sequence). The CDR3 has 16 amino acids. This chain's CDR3 is CASSMYGGQGGFPLHF. Here the CDR3 DNA reads TGTGCCAGTAGTATGTACGGAGGGCAAGGCGGATTTCCCCTCCACTTT.

The chain links TRBV29-1 to TRBJ2-5; 7 bases fit TRBD1. V lost 0 bases, J lost 5 bases, and 0 bases stayed unmatched. This CDR3 comprises 12 residues. The germline gives CDR1 SQVTM, CDR2 ANQGSEA. The CDR3 is CSVEETGETQYF. CDR3 nucleotides: TGCAGCGTTGAAGAGACAGGGGAGACCCAGTACTTC.

The V and J genes are TRBV14 and TRBJ2-7; 10 bases line up with TRBD2. Germline CDR1 and CDR2: SGHDN and FVKESK. The CDR3 covers 18 residues. The V gene end was trimmed by 3 bases and the J gene end by 4 bases; junction bases not matched to a gene: 15. The DNA of the CDR3 is TGTGCCAGCAGCCATCACGTCGCGGCTAGCGGGAGAGGATACGAGCAGTACTTC. This gives the protein CASSHHVAASGRGYEQYF.